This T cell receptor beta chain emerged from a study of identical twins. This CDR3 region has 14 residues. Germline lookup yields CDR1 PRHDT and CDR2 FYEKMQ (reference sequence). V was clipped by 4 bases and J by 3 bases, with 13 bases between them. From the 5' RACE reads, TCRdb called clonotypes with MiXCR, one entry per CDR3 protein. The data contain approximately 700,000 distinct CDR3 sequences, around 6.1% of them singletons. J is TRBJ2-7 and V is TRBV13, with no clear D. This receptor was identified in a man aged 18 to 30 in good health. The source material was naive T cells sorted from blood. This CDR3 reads CASSSRSINYEQYF. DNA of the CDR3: TGTGCCAGCAGCTCAAGGTCGATCAACTACGAGCAGTACTTC.